This record covers a single TCR beta chain. The data were taken from a study of a mutant IDH1 vaccine in newly diagnosed glioma. In the study overall: Mean patient age was approximately 39 years; approximately 62% were male and roughly 38% female. Pretreatment consisted of radiotherapy, temozolomide, or both, with most receiving both.

Per germline, CDR1 SGHNT and CDR2 YYREEE (reference sequence). V was clipped by 0 bases and J by 6 bases, with 5 bases between them. The CDR3 runs to 12 residues. Repertoires were generated with immunoSEQ multiplex PCR, while TCRdb's copy carries only in-frame clones and drops some. This table holds about 16,000 clones, 70% to 80% found once. Indicated time point: baseline, week 1 (first vaccination visit). The treatment: pre-vaccination baseline after standard-of-care therapy. New astrocytomas of WHO grade 3 or 4 that were IDH1-mutant and ATRX-lost were found in the donors. This material consisted of PBMCs, taken from a glioma patient treated with radiotherapy, temozolomide or both. This clonotype originated in a man aged 40-49 years with glioma. This chain links TRBV5-4 with TRBJ2-3; D not resolved. The DNA of the CDR3 is TGTGCCAGCAGCTTGGGGTCGGATACGCAGTATTTT. Its protein is CASSLGSDTQYF.